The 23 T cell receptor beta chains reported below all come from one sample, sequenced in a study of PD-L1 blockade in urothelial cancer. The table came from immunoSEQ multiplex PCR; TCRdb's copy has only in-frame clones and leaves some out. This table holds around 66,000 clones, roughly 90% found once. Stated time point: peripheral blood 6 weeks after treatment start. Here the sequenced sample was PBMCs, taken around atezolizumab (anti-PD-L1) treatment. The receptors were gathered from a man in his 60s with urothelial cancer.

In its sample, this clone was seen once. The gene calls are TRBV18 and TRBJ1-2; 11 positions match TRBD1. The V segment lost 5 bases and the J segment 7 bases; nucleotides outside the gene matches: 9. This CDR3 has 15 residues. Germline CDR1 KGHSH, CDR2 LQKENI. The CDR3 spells CASSSSGTGGTGYTF. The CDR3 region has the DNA TGTGCCAGCTCATCATCCGGGACAGGGGGTACTGGCTACACCTTC.

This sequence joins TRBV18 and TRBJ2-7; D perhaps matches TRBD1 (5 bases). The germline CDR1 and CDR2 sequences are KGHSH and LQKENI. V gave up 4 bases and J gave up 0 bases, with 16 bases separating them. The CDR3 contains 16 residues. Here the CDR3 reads CASSRNTGSSSYEQYF. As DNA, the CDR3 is TGTGCCAGCTCACGAAATACAGGTTCAAGCTCCTACGAGCAGTACTTC.

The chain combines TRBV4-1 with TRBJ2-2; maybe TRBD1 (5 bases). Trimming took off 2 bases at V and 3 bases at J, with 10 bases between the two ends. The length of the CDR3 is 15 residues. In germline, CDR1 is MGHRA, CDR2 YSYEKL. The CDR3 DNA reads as TGCGCCAGCAGCCAATCAGGGTTGGACACCGGGGAGCTGTTTTTT. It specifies CASSQSGLDTGELFF.

The chain's CDR3 is CASSPAAYEQYF. The CDR3 nucleotides read TGTGCCAGCTCACCAGCAGCGTACGAGCAGTACTTC. The gene calls are TRBV18 and TRBJ2-7; D not certain. The CDR3 runs 12 residues. Germline CDR1 reads KGHSH; CDR2 reads LQKENI. Trimming stripped 2 bases from V and 4 bases from J, with 6 bases between.

The DNA of the CDR3 is TGTGCCAGGAGAGGACAGCAAACTAGTCAGCCCCAGCATTTT. This sequence encodes CARRGQQTSQPQHF. The chain links TRBV2 to TRBJ1-5, with D perhaps matching TRBD1 (6 bases). In germline, CDR1 is SNHLY, CDR2 FYNNEI. This CDR3 is 14 amino acids long. Between the trimmed V and J ends, which lost 9 bases and 6 bases, there was a span of 18 bases.

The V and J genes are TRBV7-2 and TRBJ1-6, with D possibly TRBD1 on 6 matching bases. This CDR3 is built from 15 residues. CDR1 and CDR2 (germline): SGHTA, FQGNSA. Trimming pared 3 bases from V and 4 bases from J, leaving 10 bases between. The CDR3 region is CASSFGQTYNSPLHF. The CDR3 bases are TGTGCCAGCAGCTTTGGACAGACGTATAATTCACCCCTCCACTTT.

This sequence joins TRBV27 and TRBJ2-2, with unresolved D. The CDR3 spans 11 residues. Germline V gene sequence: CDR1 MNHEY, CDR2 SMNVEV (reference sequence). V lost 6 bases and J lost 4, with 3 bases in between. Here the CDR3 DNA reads TGTGCCAGCAGACTCACCGGGGAGCTGTTTTTT. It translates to CASRLTGELFF.

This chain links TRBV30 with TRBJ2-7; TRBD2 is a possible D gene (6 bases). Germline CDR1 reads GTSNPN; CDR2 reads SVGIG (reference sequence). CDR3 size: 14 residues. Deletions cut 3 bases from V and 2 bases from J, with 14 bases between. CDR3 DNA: TGTGCCTGGAGCGCGGGACGGGCGACCTACGAGCAGTACTTC. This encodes CAWSAGRATYEQYF.

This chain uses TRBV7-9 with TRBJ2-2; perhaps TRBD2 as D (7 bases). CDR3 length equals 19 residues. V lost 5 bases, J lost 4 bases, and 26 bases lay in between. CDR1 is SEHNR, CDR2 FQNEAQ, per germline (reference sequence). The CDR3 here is CASSKPRTGGTGGTGELFF. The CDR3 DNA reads TGTGCCAGCAGCAAACCGAGGACGGGGGGCACGGGGGGCACCGGGGAGCTGTTTTTT.

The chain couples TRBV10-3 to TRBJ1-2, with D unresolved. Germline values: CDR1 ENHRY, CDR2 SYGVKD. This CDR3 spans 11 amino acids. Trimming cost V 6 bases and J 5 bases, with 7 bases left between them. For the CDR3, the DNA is TGTGCCATCAGCAGGACTTATGGCTACACCTTC. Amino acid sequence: CAISRTYGYTF.

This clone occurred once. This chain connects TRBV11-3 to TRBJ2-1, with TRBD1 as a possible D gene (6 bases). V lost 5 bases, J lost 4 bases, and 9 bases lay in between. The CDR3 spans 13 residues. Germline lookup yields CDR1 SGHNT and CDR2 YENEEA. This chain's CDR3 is CASSRGQYNEQFF. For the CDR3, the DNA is TGTGCCAGCAGCAGAGGACAGTACAATGAGCAGTTCTTC. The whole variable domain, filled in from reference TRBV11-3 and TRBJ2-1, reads EAGVVQSPRYKIIEKKQPVAFWCNPISGHNTLYWYLQNLGQGPELLIRYENEEAVDDSQLPKDRFSAERLKGVDSTLKIQPAELGDSAVYLCASSRGQYNEQFFGPGTRLTVL.

The CDR3 DNA is TGCGCCAGCAGTGAGGAGTGGGAGACCCAGTACTTC. This encodes CASSEEWETQYF. This chain connects TRBV10-2 to TRBJ2-5, with D unclear. The CDR3 sequence is 12 residues long. Germline V gene lookup returns CDR1 WSHSY and CDR2 SAAADI. The V gene lost 2 bases and the J gene lost 5 bases, with 6 bases spanning the gap.

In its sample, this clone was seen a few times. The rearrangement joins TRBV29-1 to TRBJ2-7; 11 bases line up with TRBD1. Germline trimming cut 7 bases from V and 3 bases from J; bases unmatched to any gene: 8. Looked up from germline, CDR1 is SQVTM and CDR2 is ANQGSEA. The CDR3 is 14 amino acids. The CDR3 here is CSATGTGGIYEQYF. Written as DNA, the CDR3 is TGCAGCGCTACCGGGACAGGGGGAATCTACGAGCAGTACTTC.

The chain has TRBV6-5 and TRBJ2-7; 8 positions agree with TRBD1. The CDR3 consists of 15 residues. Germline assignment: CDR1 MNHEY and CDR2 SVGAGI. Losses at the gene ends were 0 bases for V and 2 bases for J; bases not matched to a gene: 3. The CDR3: CASSYSRDRTYEQYF. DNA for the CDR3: TGTGCCAGCAGTTACTCCCGGGACAGGACCTACGAGCAGTACTTC.

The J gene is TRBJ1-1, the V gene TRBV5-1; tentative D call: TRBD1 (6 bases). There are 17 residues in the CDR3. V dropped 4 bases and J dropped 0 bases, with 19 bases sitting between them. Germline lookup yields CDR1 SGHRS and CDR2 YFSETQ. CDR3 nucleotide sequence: TGCGCCAGCAGCCCCACCGGGACACCGAACATGAACACTGAAGCTTTCTTT. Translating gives CASSPTGTPNMNTEAFF.

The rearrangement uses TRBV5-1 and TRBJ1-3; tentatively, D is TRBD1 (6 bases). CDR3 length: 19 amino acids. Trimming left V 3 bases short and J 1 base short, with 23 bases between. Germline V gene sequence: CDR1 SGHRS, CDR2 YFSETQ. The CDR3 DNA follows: TGCGCCAGCAGCTCCGGACAGTTAACCCAAAGAAGTTCTGGAAACACCATATATTTT. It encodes CASSSGQLTQRSSGNTIYF.

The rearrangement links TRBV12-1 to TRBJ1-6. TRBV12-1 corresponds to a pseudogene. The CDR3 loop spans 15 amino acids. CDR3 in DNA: TGTGCCAGCGACGGTTCCCGGGGGTTCGGTTCACCCCTCCACTTT. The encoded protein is CASDGSRGFGSPLHF.

The CDR3, as DNA: TGCGCCAGCAGCCCTCTAGGGACAGGGGGCCTGGCGTGGAATCAGCCCCAGCATTTT. As protein: CASSPLGTGGLAWNQPQHF. The chain couples TRBV4-1 to TRBJ1-5; TRBD1 aligns across 12 bases. The V gene end was trimmed by 4 bases and the J gene end by 4 bases; junction bases not matched to a gene: 14. The germline CDR1 and CDR2 sequences are MGHRA and YSYEKL. The CDR3 covers 19 residues.

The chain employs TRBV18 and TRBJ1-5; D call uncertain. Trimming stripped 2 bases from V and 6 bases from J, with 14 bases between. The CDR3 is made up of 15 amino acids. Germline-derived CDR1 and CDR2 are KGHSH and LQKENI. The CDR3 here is CASSPAPSRGQPQHF. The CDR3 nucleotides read TGTGCCAGCTCACCAGCGCCAAGCCGGGGTCAGCCCCAGCATTTT.

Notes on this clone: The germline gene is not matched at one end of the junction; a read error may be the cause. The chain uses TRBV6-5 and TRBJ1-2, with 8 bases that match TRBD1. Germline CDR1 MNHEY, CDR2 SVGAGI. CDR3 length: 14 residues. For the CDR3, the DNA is TGTGCCATCAGTGAGCCAGGGGGCGTCTATGGCTACACCTTC. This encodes CAISEPGGVYGYTF.

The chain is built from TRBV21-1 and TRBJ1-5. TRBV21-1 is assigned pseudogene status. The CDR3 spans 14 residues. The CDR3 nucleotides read TGTGCCAGCAGCAAGGAGGGCAGGTCCCAGCCCCAGCATTTT. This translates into CASSKEGRSQPQHF.

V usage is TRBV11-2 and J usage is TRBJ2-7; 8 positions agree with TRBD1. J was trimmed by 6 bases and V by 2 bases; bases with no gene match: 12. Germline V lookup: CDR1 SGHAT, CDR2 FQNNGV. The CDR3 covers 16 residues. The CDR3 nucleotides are TGTGCCAGCAGCTTATTAGGGGGACAGGTTTATGGCGAGCAGTACTTC. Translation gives CASSLLGGQVYGEQYF.

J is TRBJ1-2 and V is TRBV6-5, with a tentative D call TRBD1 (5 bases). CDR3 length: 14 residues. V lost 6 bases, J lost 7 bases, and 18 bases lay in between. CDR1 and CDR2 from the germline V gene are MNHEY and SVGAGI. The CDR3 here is CASSSPAGTGGYTF. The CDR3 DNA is TGTGCCAGCAGCTCCCCCGCGGGGACGGGTGGCTACACCTTC.